What follows are 23 T cell receptor beta chains derived from one specimen sequenced in a study of cytomegalovirus exposure and HLA in healthy donors. PCR used 60 Vbeta primers and 13 Jbeta primers. Only in-frame clones appear in the TCRdb table, and some are missing; sequencing was by immunoSEQ multiplex PCR. The profile shows some 30,000 clones, approximately 90% of them singletons. The sample comprised PBMCs. These receptors originate from a boy aged 10-17 years in good health and CMV-seronegative.

V and J are TRBV5-4 and TRBJ2-1, with a tentative D call TRBD2 (5 bases). V was trimmed by 0 bases and J by 5 bases, leaving 18 bases between them. Germline V lookup: CDR1 SGHNT, CDR2 YYREEE (reference sequence). This CDR3 comprises 17 residues. The CDR3 region is CASSLARTYKGDNEQFF. The CDR3 coding sequence is TGTGCCAGCAGCTTGGCTAGGACTTATAAAGGAGACAATGAGCAGTTCTTC. The complete variable domain, with remaining parts taken from reference TRBV5-4 and TRBJ2-1, reads ETGVTQSPTHLIKTRGQQVTLRCSSQSGHNTVSWYQQALGQGPQFIFQYYREEENGRGNFPPRFSGLQFPNYSSELNVNALELDDSALYLCASSLARTYKGDNEQFFGPGTRLTVL.

The gene calls are TRBV27 and TRBJ2-7; 7 bases match TRBD2. Germline CDR1 is MNHEY and CDR2 is SMNVEV (reference sequence). This CDR3 is built from 15 residues. Germline trimming cut 2 bases from V and 1 base from J; bases unmatched to any gene: 5. The CDR3 region has the DNA TGTGCCAGCAGTTTAGGGAGGGGAACTTCCTACGAGCAGTACTTC. Amino acids: CASSLGRGTSYEQYF.

V and J are TRBV25-1 and TRBJ2-7; the D gene is possibly TRBD2 (5 bases). The CDR3 loop spans 15 amino acids. In germline, CDR1 is MGHDK, CDR2 SYGVNS. V gave up 4 bases and J gave up 1 base, with 14 bases separating them. CDR3 protein: CASSGGEYESYEQYF. CDR3 bases: TGTGCCAGCAGTGGGGGAGAGTACGAGTCCTACGAGCAGTACTTC.

V usage is TRBV25-1 and J usage is TRBJ2-3, with D tentatively TRBD2 (6 bases). CDR1 and CDR2 from the germline V gene are MGHDK and SYGVNS. The CDR3 covers 15 residues. Between the trimmed V and J ends, which lost 1 base and 5 bases, there was a span of 13 bases. Written as DNA, the CDR3 is TGTGCCAGCAGTGAATTAGGGCAGGGAGGAGATACGCAGTATTTT. This encodes CASSELGQGGDTQYF.

CDR3 in amino acids: CASSFRGAGGNTIYF. CDR3 bases: TGTGCCAGCAGCTTTCGGGGGGCAGGTGGAAACACCATATATTTT. The V and J genes are TRBV5-4 and TRBJ1-3, with a weak D call TRBD1 (6 bases). The CDR3 contains 15 residues. V lost 2 bases and J lost 3, with 12 bases in between. Per germline, CDR1 SGHNT and CDR2 YYREEE (reference sequence).

The chain combines TRBV18 with TRBJ2-3; D gene ambiguous. The germline gives CDR1 KGHSH, CDR2 LQKENI. V was clipped by 0 bases and J by 6 bases, with 7 bases between them. This CDR3 is built from 13 residues. Written as DNA, the CDR3 is TGTGCCAGCTCACCACCGCCACGGGATACGCAGTATTTT. Encoded protein: CASSPPPRDTQYF.

The chain is built from TRBV7-6 and TRBJ2-5, with D perhaps TRBD1 (5 bases). CDR1 and CDR2 from the germline V gene are SGHVS and FNYEAQ. The CDR3 has 14 residues. The germline V and J ends were trimmed by 7 bases and 0 bases, with 12 bases remaining between them. CDR3 sequence reads: CASMKGLNQETQYF. CDR3 coding DNA: TGTGCCAGCATGAAGGGGTTAAACCAAGAGACCCAGTACTTC.

This clone was detected only once. This chain links TRBV5-1 with TRBJ2-1; 9 nucleotides line up with TRBD1. This CDR3 spans 15 amino acids. Germline V gene lookup returns CDR1 SGHRS and CDR2 YFSETQ. The J segment lost 3 bases and the V segment lost 4 bases, leaving 5 bases of the junction unmatched. The CDR3 DNA is TGCGCCAGCAGCAACGGACAGGGGAACTACAATGAGCAGTTCTTC. Amino acid sequence: CASSNGQGNYNEQFF.

The V call is TRBV11-3, the J call TRBJ2-4, with D tentatively TRBD2 (6 bases). Germline CDR1 and CDR2: SGHNT and YENEEA. The CDR3 is 18 residues long. The V end was cut by 1 base, the J end by 2 bases, with 18 bases between. Here the CDR3 DNA reads TGTGCCAGCAGCTTAGTGATGGGGGGACCTCTGTCCAAAAACATTCAGTACTTC. Amino acids: CASSLVMGGPLSKNIQYF.

This rearrangement joins TRBV13 to TRBJ2-7; perhaps TRBD2 as D (5 bases). This CDR3 comprises 15 residues. Germline V gene sequence: CDR1 PRHDT, CDR2 FYEKMQ (reference sequence). The V end was cut by 1 base, the J end by 2 bases, with 12 bases between. The CDR3 sequence is CASSLEDRGTYEQYF. CDR3 coding DNA: TGTGCCAGCAGCTTAGAAGATCGGGGAACCTACGAGCAGTACTTC.

J is TRBJ1-4 and V is TRBV7-9; D is perhaps TRBD1 (6 bases). This CDR3 is 15 amino acids long. Germline assignment: CDR1 SEHNR and CDR2 FQNEAQ (reference sequence). V was trimmed by 2 bases and J by 8 bases, leaving 15 bases between them. CDR3 region: CASSLKLGGGEKLFF. CDR3 sequence (DNA): TGTGCCAGCAGCTTAAAGTTGGGCGGGGGCGAAAAACTGTTTTTT.

This chain joins TRBV27 and TRBJ2-2; 12 positions agree with TRBD2. Germline V gene lookup returns CDR1 MNHEY and CDR2 SMNVEV (reference sequence). This CDR3 has 15 amino acids. The trim removed 3 bases at V and 5 bases at J, leaving 1 base unmatched. The CDR3, as DNA: TGTGCCAGCAGTTTCGGACTAGCGGGGACCGGGGAGCTGTTTTTT. Its protein product is CASSFGLAGTGELFF.

The CDR3 DNA is TGCAGCGTTGAGGGGACTAGTGAGCGCCAAGCCAAAAACATTCAGTACTTC. Amino acids: CSVEGTSERQAKNIQYF. This chain joins TRBV29-1 and TRBJ2-4, with TRBD2 matching over 8 bases. This CDR3 comprises 17 residues. V lost 3 bases to trimming and J lost 0 bases; unmatched junction nucleotides: 10. Germline assignment: CDR1 SQVTM and CDR2 ANQGSEA.

The chain uses TRBV18 and TRBJ1-3, with 9 nucleotides matching TRBD1. This CDR3 is 16 amino acids long. Trimming took 5 bases from V and 0 from J; bases not matched to a gene: 5. Germline CDR1 is KGHSH and CDR2 is LQKENI. The CDR3 region is CASSSGQGTSGNTIYF. As DNA, the CDR3 is TGTGCCAGCTCATCCGGACAGGGGACCTCTGGAAACACCATATATTTT.

The gene calls are TRBV25-1 and TRBJ1-1, with D uncertain. Trimming cost V 5 bases and J 0 bases, with 10 bases left between them. Germline-derived CDR1 and CDR2 are MGHDK and SYGVNS. The CDR3 has 14 amino acids. The CDR3 spells CASSPGSMNTEAFF. CDR3 nucleotides: TGTGCCAGCAGTCCCGGGAGCATGAACACTGAAGCTTTCTTT.

The gene calls are TRBV9 and TRBJ2-1, with D unresolved. The germline gives CDR1 SGDLS, CDR2 YYNGEE. This CDR3 comprises 13 residues. With 0 bases removed from V and 7 bases from J, the gap between germline ends came to 8 bases. CDR3 nucleotide sequence: TGTGCCAGCAGCGTAGGTGTCGGGAATGAGCAGTTCTTC. Residues: CASSVGVGNEQFF.

About this clone itself: One end of the junction does not line up with germline, which may come from a read error. The rearrangement links TRBV7-2 to TRBJ2-5; TRBD1 agrees at 10 bases. There are 17 residues in the CDR3. The germline gives CDR1 SGHTA, CDR2 FQGNSA. CDR3: CASSLAFRDRGRETQYF. The CDR3 DNA sequence: TGTGCCAGCAGCCTAGCTTTTCGGGACAGGGGAAGGGAGACCCAGTACTTC.

J is TRBJ2-3 and V is TRBV7-8, with D perhaps TRBD1 (5 bases). CDR3 length: 14 residues. The germline V gene encodes CDR1 SGHVS and CDR2 FQNEAQ. Trimming shortened V by 1 base and J by 3 bases, and 8 bases separated the two germline ends. The CDR3 is CASSLVSGTDTQYF. The CDR3 bases are TGTGCCAGCAGCTTAGTCTCAGGGACAGATACGCAGTATTTT.

V is TRBV7-9 and J is TRBJ1-2, with 9 bases lining up with TRBD1. Losses at the gene ends were 1 base for V and 6 bases for J; bases not matched to a gene: 0. The CDR3 consists of 13 residues. Germline V CDR1 and CDR2: SEHNR, FQNEAQ (reference sequence). The CDR3: CASSLGDRDGYTF. In DNA, the CDR3 is TGTGCCAGCAGCTTAGGGGACAGGGATGGCTACACCTTC.

V gene TRBV11-2 combines with J gene TRBJ2-5; the match to TRBD2 covers 13 bases. CDR3 length equals 15 residues. CDR1 and CDR2 (germline): SGHAT, FQNNGV. V trimming: 4 bases; J trimming: 9 bases; junction bases outside the gene matches: 8. CDR3 bases: TGTGCCAGCAGCTCCCGGACTAGCGGGGGACTGGCCCAGTACTTC. It yields the protein CASSSRTSGGLAQYF.

The V gene is TRBV19, the J gene TRBJ1-1; the D is unclear. The CDR3 totals 16 residues. Trimming removed 3 bases from V and 3 bases from J, with 17 bases in between. The germline V gene has CDR1 LNHDA and CDR2 SQIVND (reference sequence). CDR3 amino acids: CASSIEREGIYTEAFF. DNA for the CDR3: TGTGCCAGTAGTATCGAGAGGGAAGGCATATACACTGAAGCTTTCTTT.

The table lists this clone with a count of one. The chain joins TRBV5-3 to TRBJ2-1; TRBD2 aligns across 12 bases. TRBV5-3 is an ORF for which the function is uncertain. This CDR3 spans 15 amino acids. V lost 3 bases to trimming and J lost 7 bases; unmatched junction nucleotides: 5. CDR3 in amino acids: CARSSETSGGNEQFF. The CDR3 DNA follows: TGTGCCAGAAGCTCCGAGACTAGCGGGGGAAATGAGCAGTTCTTC.

This chain uses TRBV2 with TRBJ1-2, with D perhaps matching TRBD1 (6 bases). The V gene lost 4 bases and the J gene lost 7 bases, with 16 bases spanning the gap. Germline V gene sequence: CDR1 SNHLY, CDR2 FYNNEI. The CDR3 has 14 amino acids. The CDR3 sequence: CASSGTGMASGYTF. CDR3 nucleotides: TGTGCCAGCAGTGGAACAGGGATGGCTAGTGGCTACACCTTC.